This is a list of T cell receptor beta chains from one sample in a study of cytomegalovirus exposure and HLA in healthy donors. Libraries were prepared by immunoSEQ multiplex PCR; TCRdb keeps only in-frame clonotypes and omits some of them. Of about 120,000 clones listed, roughly three fifths were seen once; the top ten hold less than 12%. The sequencing sample was made of PBMCs. These receptors came from a man aged 35 to 55 in good health and CMV-seropositive. CDR3s include the opening cysteine and the closing phenylalanine or tryptophan. The D gene is left open where the match is weak. Clone size is not always given. Where it is, it says once, few, many or a class for expanded clones.

cdr3_aa: CAWSQWSTGELFF
cdr3_nt: TGTGCCTGGAGTCAGTGGTCCACCGGGGAGCTGTTTTTT
d_call: NA
j_call: TRBJ2-2
v_call: TRBV30
clone_size: few

cdr3_aa: CATGVRNTEAFF
cdr3_nt: TGTGCCACCGGGGTCCGGAACACTGAAGCTTTCTTT
d_call: NA
j_call: TRBJ1-1
v_call: TRBV2
clone_size: NA

cdr3_aa: CASSESGSPYNEQFF
cdr3_nt: TGCGCCAGCAGTGAGAGCGGGAGCCCTTACAATGAGCAGTTCTTC
d_call: TRBD2
j_call: TRBJ2-1
v_call: TRBV10-1
clone_size: NA

cdr3_aa: CASSGGVELLAKNIQYF
cdr3_nt: TGTGCCAGCAGCGGAGGTGTGGAGTTACTAGCCAAAAACATTCAGTACTTC
d_call: NA
j_call: TRBJ2-4
v_call: TRBV7-9
clone_size: NA

cdr3_aa: CSVEELAVQETQYF
cdr3_nt: TGCAGCGTTGAAGAGCTAGCGGTGCAAGAGACCCAGTACTTC
d_call: TRBD2
j_call: TRBJ2-5
v_call: TRBV29-1
clone_size: NA

cdr3_aa: CASSPTATNEKLFF
cdr3_nt: TGTGCCAGCAGCCCGACAGCAACTAATGAAAAACTGTTTTTT
d_call: NA
j_call: TRBJ1-4
v_call: TRBV5-6
clone_size: few

cdr3_aa: CASSFAPGTDHNEQFF
cdr3_nt: TGTGCCAGCAGTTTTGCCCCCGGGACTGATCACAATGAGCAGTTCTTC
d_call: NA
j_call: TRBJ2-1
v_call: TRBV27
clone_size: few

cdr3_aa: CASSLWGGGPTEAFF
cdr3_nt: TGTGCCAGCAGTTTATGGGGAGGAGGGCCCACTGAAGCTTTCTTT
d_call: NA
j_call: TRBJ1-1
v_call: TRBV28
clone_size: NA

cdr3_aa: CASSLSARGYEQYF
cdr3_nt: TGTGCCAGCAGCTTGTCGGCCCGGGGGTACGAGCAGTACTTC
d_call: NA
j_call: TRBJ2-7
v_call: TRBV5-6
clone_size: NA

cdr3_aa: CASSSEGTGYNSPLHF
cdr3_nt: TGTGCCAGCAGTTCGGAAGGGACTGGCTATAATTCACCCCTCCACTTT
d_call: NA
j_call: TRBJ1-6
v_call: TRBV6-5
clone_size: few

cdr3_aa: CASSFLGRGGYGYTF
cdr3_nt: TGTGCCAGCAGCTTTCTAGGAAGGGGAGGCTATGGCTACACCTTC
d_call: NA
j_call: TRBJ1-2
v_call: TRBV7-9
clone_size: NA

cdr3_aa: CASSDRVGNEKLFF
cdr3_nt: TGTGCCAGCAGCGACAGGGTTGGTAATGAAAAACTGTTTTTT
d_call: TRBD1
j_call: TRBJ1-4
v_call: TRBV2
clone_size: NA

cdr3_aa: CASSLSGRAPDTQYF
cdr3_nt: TGTGCTAGCAGCTTAAGCGGGAGGGCCCCAGATACGCAGTATTTT
d_call: TRBD2
j_call: TRBJ2-3
v_call: TRBV7-7
clone_size: NA

cdr3_aa: CASSQDRFNRASGANVLTF
cdr3_nt: TGTGCCAGCAGCCAAGATAGGTTTAACAGGGCCTCTGGGGCCAACGTCCTGACTTTC
d_call: NA
j_call: TRBJ2-6
v_call: TRBV4-2
clone_size: NA

cdr3_aa: CASTLLAGVDEQYF
cdr3_nt: TGTGCCAGCACCCTCCTAGCGGGAGTTGACGAGCAGTACTTC
d_call: TRBD2
j_call: TRBJ2-7
v_call: TRBV27
clone_size: few

cdr3_aa: CASSPGFTEAFF
cdr3_nt: TGTGCCAGCAGTCCAGGGTTCACTGAAGCTTTCTTT
d_call: NA
j_call: TRBJ1-1
v_call: TRBV11-2
clone_size: few

cdr3_aa: CASSDRPRAYGYTF
cdr3_nt: TGTGCCAGCAGTGATAGGCCCAGGGCCTATGGCTACACCTTC
d_call: NA
j_call: TRBJ1-2
v_call: TRBV6-1
clone_size: many

cdr3_aa: CASSPLTGGVDEQYF
cdr3_nt: TGTGCCAGCAGTCCGTTAACAGGGGGTGTAGACGAGCAGTACTTC
d_call: TRBD1
j_call: TRBJ2-7
v_call: TRBV2
clone_size: medium-sized

cdr3_aa: CASRAGGSSYNEQFF
cdr3_nt: TGTGCCAGCAGGGCCGGAGGGAGCTCCTACAATGAGCAGTTCTTC
d_call: NA
j_call: TRBJ2-1
v_call: TRBV6-5
clone_size: NA

cdr3_aa: CASSVGTGVYQETQYF
cdr3_nt: TGTGCCAGCAGCGTAGGAACGGGGGTGTACCAAGAGACCCAGTACTTC
d_call: NA
j_call: TRBJ2-5
v_call: TRBV9
clone_size: NA

cdr3_aa: CATSGRGKLVQYF
cdr3_nt: TGTGCCACCAGCGGGAGGGGGAAGTTAGTGCAGTACTTC
d_call: TRBD2
j_call: TRBJ2-7
v_call: TRBV27
clone_size: once

cdr3_aa: CASSLEGARERNTEAFF
cdr3_nt: TGTGCCAGCAGCTTGGAAGGGGCCCGAGAACGGAACACTGAAGCTTTCTTT
d_call: NA
j_call: TRBJ1-1
v_call: TRBV5-5
clone_size: NA

cdr3_aa: CASRHTGQGQETQYF
cdr3_nt: TGTGCCAGTAGACATACTGGACAGGGGCAAGAGACCCAGTACTTC
d_call: TRBD1
j_call: TRBJ2-5
v_call: TRBV19
clone_size: NA

cdr3_aa: CASTLRGPQETQYF
cdr3_nt: TGTGCCAGCACCCTAAGGGGGCCTCAAGAGACCCAGTACTTC
d_call: TRBD1
j_call: TRBJ2-5
v_call: TRBV2
clone_size: NA

cdr3_aa: CASSQGKGVYEQYF
cdr3_nt: TGCGCCAGCAGCCAAGGTAAGGGAGTCTACGAGCAGTACTTC
d_call: NA
j_call: TRBJ2-7
v_call: TRBV4-1
clone_size: NA

cdr3_aa: CASSPRDRVYSPLHF
cdr3_nt: TGTGCCAGCAGCCCCCGGGACAGAGTATATTCACCCCTCCACTTT
d_call: TRBD1
j_call: TRBJ1-6
v_call: TRBV11-2
clone_size: NA

cdr3_aa: CASGLGTGRYSNQPQHF
cdr3_nt: TGTGCTAGTGGTTTGGGCACAGGGCGCTATAGCAATCAGCCCCAGCATTTT
d_call: NA
j_call: TRBJ1-5
v_call: TRBV12-5
clone_size: NA

cdr3_aa: CASSVQGGGTEAFF
cdr3_nt: TGTGCCAGTAGTGTACAGGGGGGGGGCACTGAAGCTTTCTTT
d_call: TRBD1
j_call: TRBJ1-1
v_call: TRBV19
clone_size: NA

cdr3_aa: CASSLRGSSGDTGELFF
cdr3_nt: TGTGCCAGCAGCTTAAGGGGGTCTAGCGGGGACACCGGGGAGCTGTTTTTT
d_call: TRBD2
j_call: TRBJ2-2
v_call: TRBV7-8
clone_size: NA

cdr3_aa: CASSFVTSHEQYF
cdr3_nt: TGTGCCAGCAGCTTCGTGACTAGCCACGAGCAGTACTTC
d_call: TRBD2
j_call: TRBJ2-7
v_call: TRBV7-9
clone_size: NA

cdr3_aa: CASSPDDRGPNTGELFF
cdr3_nt: TGTGCCAGCAGCCCCGACGACAGGGGGCCGAACACCGGGGAGCTGTTTTTT
d_call: TRBD1
j_call: TRBJ2-2
v_call: TRBV5-4
clone_size: few

cdr3_aa: CASSRRQGVFDEQFF
cdr3_nt: TGTGCCAGCAGCAGAAGACAGGGGGTGTTCGATGAGCAGTTCTTC
d_call: TRBD1
j_call: TRBJ2-1
v_call: TRBV7-8
clone_size: NA

cdr3_aa: CAISGTTGNTIYF
cdr3_nt: TGTGCCATCAGTGGGACTACTGGAAACACCATATATTTT
d_call: NA
j_call: TRBJ1-3
v_call: TRBV10-3
clone_size: NA

cdr3_aa: CASSSHPTSGRFTDTQYF
cdr3_nt: TGTGCCAGTAGTTCCCACCCGACTAGCGGGAGGTTTACAGATACGCAGTATTTT
d_call: TRBD2
j_call: TRBJ2-3
v_call: TRBV19
clone_size: NA

cdr3_aa: CASSGTGGNQPQHF
cdr3_nt: TGTGCCAGCAGCGGGACAGGGGGCAATCAGCCCCAGCATTTT
d_call: TRBD1
j_call: TRBJ1-5
v_call: TRBV2
clone_size: few

cdr3_aa: CASSYLAGSYEQYF
cdr3_nt: TGTGCCAGCAGTTACCTAGCGGGATCATACGAGCAGTACTTC
d_call: TRBD2
j_call: TRBJ2-7
v_call: TRBV6-6
clone_size: NA

cdr3_aa: CASSLEGGRNTEAFF
cdr3_nt: TGCGCCAGCAGCTTGGAGGGGGGGAGAAACACTGAAGCTTTCTTT
d_call: NA
j_call: TRBJ1-1
v_call: TRBV5-1
clone_size: NA

cdr3_aa: CASSSWDRVVNEQFF
cdr3_nt: TGTGCCAGCAGCTCGTGGGACAGGGTTGTCAATGAGCAGTTCTTC
d_call: TRBD1
j_call: TRBJ2-1
v_call: TRBV5-4
clone_size: NA

cdr3_aa: CASSPGQGFLYGYTF
cdr3_nt: TGTGCCAGCAGCCCCGGACAGGGGTTTCTTTATGGCTACACCTTC
d_call: TRBD1
j_call: TRBJ1-2
v_call: TRBV27
clone_size: few

cdr3_aa: CASSQAWREQFF
cdr3_nt: TGTGCCAGCAGCCAAGCCTGGAGGGAGCAGTTCTTC
d_call: NA
j_call: TRBJ2-1
v_call: TRBV14
clone_size: NA